This TCR beta chain was observed in a study of T cells in Graves' hyperthyroidism and ophthalmopathy. This clonotype has at least ten counts. This CDR3 is 16 amino acids long. V gave up 3 bases and J gave up 4 bases; unmatched junction bases: 9. The V gene's germline CDR1 is SGHVS and CDR2 FNYEAQ. TCR beta CDR3 region amplification was performed from RNA transcripts. Researchers ran a first-round RT-PCR on the TCR CDR3 using the HTBI primer set. TCRdb passed the multiplex PCR reads through MiXCR, listing each CDR3 protein once. Of about 250,000 distinct CDR3 sequences in the sample, around 24% were seen once.

The sequence was collected from a woman aged 35 to 49 with Graves' ophthalmopathy. The specimen was blood. The chain has TRBV7-6 and TRBJ2-5, with TRBD2 matching 9 bases. CDR3 in amino acids: CASSFGTSFGRETQYF. The DNA of the CDR3 is TGTGCCAGCAGCTTTGGGACTAGCTTCGGTCGAGAGACCCAGTACTTC.